The 5 T cell receptor beta chains presented below share a single source sample, sequenced in a study of blood T cells in healthy people across ages. Through a sample-barcoded 5' primer and a J-beta primer mix, a second PCR was run for 7 to 11 cycles. Each CDR3 protein is one row after TCRdb ran MiXCR on the 5' RACE reads. This sample has about 1 million distinct CDR3 sequences, with approximately 25% found just once. In addition, the sample was reused for a study of T cells of mothers and their children.

Sequences were obtained from blood. The receptors originated from a girl aged 2-10 years in good health.

The sample holds a few counts of this clonotype. CDR3 sequence (DNA): TGTGCCACGGATTTAACAGGCACAGATACGCAGTATTTT. As protein: CATDLTGTDTQYF. The chain is built from TRBV6-6 and TRBJ2-3; D gene uncertain. The CDR3 loop spans 13 amino acids. The germline V and J ends were trimmed by 10 bases and 1 base, with 12 bases remaining between them. Germline values: CDR1 MNHNY, CDR2 SVGAGI (reference sequence).

V usage is TRBV14 and J usage is TRBJ2-1; no definite D call. The J call may be mistaken, given a closer DNA end match to TRBJ2-7. Per germline, CDR1 SGHDN and CDR2 FVKESK. CDR3 length: 15 residues. CDR3 sequence (DNA): TGTGCCAGCAGCCAAGCCGGACCGATGAGCTACGAGCAGTACTTC. Its translation is CASSQAGPMSYEQYF.

This clonotype showed up just a few times. The gene calls are TRBV20-1 and TRBJ2-4, with 7 bases lining up with TRBD2. Germline V gives CDR1 DFQATT, CDR2 SNEGSKA (reference sequence). V trimming: 0 bases; J trimming: 7 bases; junction bases outside the gene matches: 9. The CDR3 length is 15 residues. The CDR3 protein is CSARDGGEGWNIQYF. As DNA, the CDR3 is TGCAGTGCTAGAGATGGGGGGGAGGGGTGGAACATTCAGTACTTC.

The gene calls are TRBV7-9 and TRBJ1-2; possibly TRBD1 for D (6 bases). Germline CDR1 is SEHNR and CDR2 is FQNEAQ (reference sequence). CDR3 length: 13 amino acids. Trimming shortened V by 3 bases and J by 8 bases, and 13 bases separated the two germline ends. CDR3 amino acids: CASSFQGFMGYTF. Written as DNA, the CDR3 is TGTGCCAGCAGCTTCCAGGGGTTTATGGGCTACACCTTC.

The J gene is TRBJ1-1, the V gene TRBV20-1; a weak D match, TRBD1 (5 bases). The CDR3 consists of 14 residues. Trimming left V 0 bases short and J 2 bases short, with 10 bases between. Germline V gives CDR1 DFQATT, CDR2 SNEGSKA (reference sequence). The CDR3 protein is CSAREWGGNTEAFF. In DNA form, the CDR3 reads TGCAGTGCTAGAGAATGGGGGGGAAACACTGAAGCTTTCTTT.